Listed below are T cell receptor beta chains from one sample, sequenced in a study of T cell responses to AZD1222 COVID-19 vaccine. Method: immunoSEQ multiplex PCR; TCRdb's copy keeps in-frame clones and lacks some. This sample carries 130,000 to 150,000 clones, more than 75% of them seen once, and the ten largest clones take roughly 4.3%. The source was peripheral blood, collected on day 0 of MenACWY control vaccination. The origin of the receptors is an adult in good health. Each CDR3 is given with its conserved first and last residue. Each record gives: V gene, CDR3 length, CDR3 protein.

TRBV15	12	CATSRDGDTEYF
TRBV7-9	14	CASPPGENTGELFF
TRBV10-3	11	CAISERGAQYF
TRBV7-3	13	CASSLTGTHGYTF
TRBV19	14	CASSPRGVNTEAFF
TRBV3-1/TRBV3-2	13	CASSQQGPDTQYF
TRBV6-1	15	CASSDLVQGPSGYTF
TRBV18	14	CASSRDRANSPLHF
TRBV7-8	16	CASSPPGTGITGELFF
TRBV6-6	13	CASGGRRQETQYF
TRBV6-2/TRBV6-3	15	CASSYQDLISYEQYF
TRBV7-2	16	CASSLVRGSGQETQYF
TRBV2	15	CASSESLAGIETQYF
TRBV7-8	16	CARGPETQLGTGELFF
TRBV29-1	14	CSAHPGRKNTEAFF
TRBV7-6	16	CASSPGLAGGPDTQYF
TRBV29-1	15	CSVEDAAGHNYGYTF
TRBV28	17	CASSSPGGTDMNTEAFF
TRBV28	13	CASSARGAGELFF
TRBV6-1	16	CASSVYGTQNTGELFF
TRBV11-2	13	CASSSDRGETQYF
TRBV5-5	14	CASSLGAEPYGYTF
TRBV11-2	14	CASSPRGTTDTQYF
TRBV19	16	CASSTLAGGMNTEAFF
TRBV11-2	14	CASSLESSGRAQYF
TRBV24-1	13	CATSDSVNTEAFF
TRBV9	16	CASSAFGAFSSETQYF
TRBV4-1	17	CASSRSRTRALNQPQHF
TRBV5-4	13	CASSLDGITEAFF
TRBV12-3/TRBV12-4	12	CASSRGNYGYTF
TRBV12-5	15	CASGGQSYSNQPQHF
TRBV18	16	CASSPLGLAGPGELFF
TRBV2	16	CASRGERGGESYEQYF
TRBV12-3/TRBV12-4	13	CASSLARGVEQFF
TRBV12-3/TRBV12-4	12	CASEGTDYGYTF
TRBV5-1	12	CASSFPGSPLHF
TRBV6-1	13	CASSEDMNTEAFF
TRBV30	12	CAWSVGLETAFF
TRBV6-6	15	CASSQTRGGMETQYF
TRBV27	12	CASRLRDNEQFF
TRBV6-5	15	CASQNQGLSPYEQYF
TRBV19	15	CASRVYNVGNTEAFF
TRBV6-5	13	CASSPSPHNEQFF
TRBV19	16	CASSTTTSLSTDTQYF
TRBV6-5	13	CASSPQGSEPQHF
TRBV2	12	CASSVEGTEAFF
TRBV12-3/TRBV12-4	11	CASSSNQPQHF
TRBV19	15	CASSIRGEGNQPQHF